A selection of T cell receptor beta chains follows, all from one sample in a study of T cell repertoires in cytomegalovirus infection. TCRdb analysed the reads with MiXCR anew, one entry per CDR3 protein. The repertoire holds 450,000 to 550,000 distinct CDR3 sequences, with approximately 15% as singletons. Material for sequencing was CD8+ T cells from PBMCs. The receptors were gathered from a human donor in good health (CMV status not recorded). Some clones in this sample may be carry-over from other donors' samples. CDR3s include the opening cysteine and the closing phenylalanine or tryptophan. Each record gives: V gene, clone size, D gene, J gene, CDR3 protein, CDR3 DNA. D genes are given only for firm matches. The size of a clone is reported for some rows only, either as once, few or many, or as a class for expanded clones.

v_call: TRBV9
clone_size: -
d_call: -
j_call: TRBJ2-1
cdr3_aa: CASSVAEAGRAYNEQFF
cdr3_nt: TGTGCCAGCAGCGTAGCTGAGGCAGGGAGAGCTTACAATGAGCAGTTCTTC

v_call: TRBV19
clone_size: once
d_call: TRBD1
j_call: TRBJ1-4
cdr3_aa: CASSIRDRPNEKLFF
cdr3_nt: TGTGCCAGTAGTATCCGGGACAGACCTAATGAAAAACTGTTTTTT

v_call: TRBV11-2
clone_size: many
d_call: TRBD1
j_call: TRBJ2-3
cdr3_aa: CASSFQGVSDTQYF
cdr3_nt: TGTGCCAGCAGCTTTCAGGGGGTCTCAGATACGCAGTATTTT

v_call: TRBV28
clone_size: -
d_call: -
j_call: TRBJ2-3
cdr3_aa: CASSLSLRADTQYF
cdr3_nt: TGTGCCAGCAGTTTATCCCTAAGGGCGGATACGCAGTATTTT

v_call: TRBV3-1
clone_size: -
d_call: -
j_call: TRBJ1-1
cdr3_aa: CASSPWTLNTEAFF
cdr3_nt: TGTGCCAGCAGCCCCTGGACCTTGAACACTGAAGCTTTCTTT

v_call: TRBV12-3/TRBV12-4
clone_size: many
d_call: -
j_call: TRBJ1-1
cdr3_aa: CASSYVSTEAFF
cdr3_nt: TGTGCCAGCAGTTACGTATCCACTGAAGCTTTCTTT

v_call: TRBV27
clone_size: few
d_call: -
j_call: TRBJ2-1
cdr3_aa: CASSRGAQNNEQFF
cdr3_nt: TGTGCCAGCAGTCGGGGGGCCCAAAACAATGAGCAGTTCTTC

v_call: TRBV4-2
clone_size: -
d_call: -
j_call: TRBJ2-2
cdr3_aa: CASSQGTVQVNTGELFF
cdr3_nt: TGTGCCAGCAGCCAAGGCACAGTACAGGTTAACACCGGGGAGCTGTTTTTT

v_call: TRBV27
clone_size: -
d_call: -
j_call: TRBJ1-1
cdr3_aa: CVSSLSKGVTEAFF
cdr3_nt: TGTGTCAGCAGTTTATCGAAGGGCGTAACTGAAGCTTTCTTT

v_call: TRBV5-1
clone_size: -
d_call: TRBD2
j_call: TRBJ2-3
cdr3_aa: CASSLEATSGGAGTQYF
cdr3_nt: TGCGCCAGCAGCTTGGAGGCAACTAGCGGGGGGGCAGGGACGCAGTATTTT

v_call: TRBV27
clone_size: -
d_call: -
j_call: TRBJ2-1
cdr3_aa: CASSSSTIAEQFF
cdr3_nt: -

v_call: TRBV7-8
clone_size: many
d_call: -
j_call: TRBJ2-7
cdr3_aa: CASSLYREGYEQYF
cdr3_nt: TGTGCCAGCAGCTTGTACAGGGAGGGGTACGAGCAGTACTTC

v_call: TRBV7-9
clone_size: many
d_call: -
j_call: TRBJ2-5
cdr3_aa: CAGDPPASETQYF
cdr3_nt: TGTGCAGGGGATCCCCCGGCCTCAGAGACCCAGTACTTC

v_call: TRBV7-6
clone_size: many
d_call: TRBD1
j_call: TRBJ2-2
cdr3_aa: CASSRGQANTGELFF
cdr3_nt: TGTGCCAGCAGCCGGGGACAGGCGAACACCGGGGAGCTGTTTTTT

v_call: TRBV11-2
clone_size: many
d_call: TRBD2
j_call: TRBJ2-7
cdr3_aa: CASSPWGGRVPSYEQYF
cdr3_nt: TGTGCCAGCAGCCCCTGGGGGGGACGGGTTCCCTCCTACGAGCAGTACTTC

v_call: TRBV6-5
clone_size: -
d_call: -
j_call: TRBJ1-5
cdr3_aa: CASSYSRAQPQHF
cdr3_nt: TGTGCCAGCAGTTACTCCAGGGCTCAGCCCCAGCATTTT

v_call: TRBV27
clone_size: -
d_call: TRBD1
j_call: TRBJ1-1
cdr3_aa: CASKGDREYSAFF
cdr3_nt: TGTGCCAGCAAGGGGGACAGGGAGTATTCCGCTTTCTTT

v_call: TRBV11-2
clone_size: -
d_call: TRBD1
j_call: TRBJ1-2
cdr3_aa: CASSLGGGELGYTF
cdr3_nt: TGTGCCAGCAGCTTAGGAGGGGGCGAACTTGGCTACACCTTC

v_call: TRBV10-2
clone_size: many
d_call: -
j_call: TRBJ2-7
cdr3_aa: CASSEVASLPYEQYF
cdr3_nt: TGCGCCAGCAGTGAGGTTGCTAGCCTTCCTTACGAGCAGTACTTC

v_call: TRBV11-2
clone_size: -
d_call: TRBD2
j_call: TRBJ2-5
cdr3_aa: CASSHQRGVGLETQYF
cdr3_nt: TGTGCCAGCAGCCACCAACGGGGGGTTGGACTAGAGACCCAGTACTTC

v_call: TRBV12-3/TRBV12-4
clone_size: -
d_call: -
j_call: TRBJ1-3
cdr3_aa: CASWPGGPGNTIYF
cdr3_nt: TGTGCCAGCTGGCCCGGGGGTCCTGGAAACACCATATATTTT

v_call: TRBV7-8
clone_size: many
d_call: -
j_call: TRBJ1-1
cdr3_aa: CASSSDTEAFF
cdr3_nt: TGTGCCAGCAGCTCGGACACTGAAGCTTTCTTT

v_call: TRBV6-1
clone_size: many
d_call: -
j_call: TRBJ1-5
cdr3_aa: CASSEIKQISNQPQHF
cdr3_nt: TGTGCCAGCAGTGAGATAAAACAGATCAGCAATCAGCCCCAGCATTTT

v_call: TRBV12-3/TRBV12-4
clone_size: few
d_call: -
j_call: TRBJ2-2
cdr3_aa: CASSFYRLGNTGELFF
cdr3_nt: TGTGCCAGCAGTTTTTATCGGCTGGGAAACACCGGGGAGCTGTTTTTT

v_call: TRBV28
clone_size: -
d_call: TRBD1
j_call: TRBJ2-7
cdr3_aa: CASTPGTGSSYEQYF
cdr3_nt: TGTGCCAGCACCCCAGGGACAGGGAGCTCCTACGAGCAGTACTTC

v_call: TRBV27
clone_size: -
d_call: TRBD1
j_call: TRBJ2-7
cdr3_aa: CASSSLPTTGSAYEQYF
cdr3_nt: TGTGCCAGCAGTTCCCTCCCCACGACAGGGTCGGCCTACGAGCAGTACTTC

v_call: TRBV6-5
clone_size: many
d_call: -
j_call: TRBJ1-1
cdr3_aa: CASSYQFNVVRGRDTEAFF
cdr3_nt: TGTGCCAGCAGTTACCAATTTAATGTGGTGCGCGGAAGGGACACTGAAGCTTTCTTT

v_call: TRBV15
clone_size: -
d_call: -
j_call: TRBJ2-1
cdr3_aa: CATSRYKVSYNEQFF
cdr3_nt: TGTGCCACCAGCCGCTATAAGGTGTCCTACAATGAGCAGTTCTTC

v_call: TRBV19
clone_size: -
d_call: TRBD1
j_call: TRBJ1-5
cdr3_aa: CASSMDRYSNQPQHF
cdr3_nt: TGTGCCAGTAGTATGGACAGGTATAGCAATCAGCCCCAGCATTTT

v_call: TRBV7-7
clone_size: many
d_call: TRBD2
j_call: TRBJ2-5
cdr3_aa: CASSSWTSGTSETQYF
cdr3_nt: TGTGCTAGCAGCTCTTGGACTAGCGGGACCTCAGAGACCCAGTACTTC

v_call: TRBV3-1
clone_size: few
d_call: -
j_call: TRBJ2-7
cdr3_aa: CASSQEGGKNRDPYEQYF
cdr3_nt: TGTGCCAGCAGCCAAGAAGGGGGAAAGAACAGGGACCCCTACGAGCAGTACTTC

v_call: TRBV6-5
clone_size: many
d_call: -
j_call: TRBJ2-7
cdr3_aa: CASSSDNRAPAYEQYF
cdr3_nt: TGTGCCAGCAGTTCGGACAACAGGGCCCCGGCCTACGAGCAGTACTTC

v_call: TRBV6-1
clone_size: many
d_call: -
j_call: TRBJ1-2
cdr3_aa: CASSYARRANYGYTF
cdr3_nt: TGTGCCAGCAGTTATGCTCGCAGAGCTAACTATGGCTACACCTTC

v_call: TRBV7-9
clone_size: many
d_call: -
j_call: TRBJ2-7
cdr3_aa: CASSSTGPWGEQYF
cdr3_nt: TGTGCCAGCAGCTCCACAGGGCCGTGGGGGGAGCAGTACTTC

v_call: TRBV20-1
clone_size: few
d_call: TRBD1
j_call: TRBJ1-2
cdr3_aa: CSARARTGWAINYGYTF
cdr3_nt: TGCAGTGCTAGAGCCAGGACAGGGTGGGCAATTAACTATGGCTACACCTTC

v_call: TRBV12-3/TRBV12-4
clone_size: few
d_call: TRBD1
j_call: TRBJ1-2
cdr3_aa: CASSPPGTGYYGYTF
cdr3_nt: TGTGCCAGCAGTCCACCCGGGACAGGGTACTATGGCTACACCTTC

v_call: TRBV11-2
clone_size: many
d_call: TRBD1
j_call: TRBJ2-7
cdr3_aa: CASSLETGGSYEQYF
cdr3_nt: TGTGCCAGCAGCTTAGAGACAGGGGGGTCCTACGAGCAGTACTTC

v_call: TRBV7-8
clone_size: many
d_call: TRBD1
j_call: TRBJ2-5
cdr3_aa: CASSLYLVQGVTQYF
cdr3_nt: TGTGCCAGCAGCTTATATCTGGTGCAGGGGGTGACCCAGTACTTC

v_call: TRBV28
clone_size: few
d_call: TRBD1
j_call: TRBJ2-5
cdr3_aa: CATVEDREQETQYF
cdr3_nt: TGTGCCACCGTAGAGGACAGGGAACAAGAGACCCAGTACTTC

v_call: TRBV7-3
clone_size: many
d_call: -
j_call: TRBJ2-7
cdr3_aa: CASSLGGPESYEQYF
cdr3_nt: TGTGCCAGCAGCTTAGGGGGGCCTGAGTCCTACGAGCAGTACTTC

v_call: TRBV4-2
clone_size: few
d_call: TRBD1
j_call: TRBJ1-6
cdr3_aa: CASSHGRGLDSPLHF
cdr3_nt: TGTGCCAGCAGCCATGGCAGGGGGCTTGATTCACCCCTCCACTTT

v_call: TRBV12-3/TRBV12-4
clone_size: few
d_call: TRBD2
j_call: TRBJ2-3
cdr3_aa: CASSTLAGSDTQYF
cdr3_nt: TGTGCCAGCAGTACTTTAGCGGGGTCAGATACGCAGTATTTT

v_call: TRBV19
clone_size: many
d_call: -
j_call: TRBJ1-2
cdr3_aa: CASRDSLGYTF
cdr3_nt: TGTGCCAGTAGGGACAGTCTGGGCTACACCTTC

v_call: TRBV4-2
clone_size: many
d_call: -
j_call: TRBJ1-4
cdr3_aa: CASSLTEQANEKLFF
cdr3_nt: TGTGCCAGCAGCCTTACAGAACAGGCTAATGAAAAACTGTTTTTT

v_call: TRBV7-9
clone_size: few
d_call: -
j_call: TRBJ2-7
cdr3_aa: CASSFLRGEQGDEQYF
cdr3_nt: TGTGCCAGCAGCTTCCTCAGGGGCGAGCAGGGTGACGAGCAGTACTTC